These T cell receptor beta chains were read from a single sample in a study of T cell repertoires in ileal Crohn's disease. Only in-frame clones appear in the TCRdb table, and some are missing; sequencing was by immunoSEQ multiplex PCR. The table includes approximately 5,100 clones, about 85% detected once. Sequences were obtained from ileal tissue. These receptors were obtained from an adult with Crohn's disease. Both conserved end residues are part of each CDR3. Fields, in order: D gene, clone size, V gene, J gene, CDR3 protein, CDR3 DNA. The D gene is left open where the match is weak. Rows give clone size only sometimes, using once, few, many, or a class for an expanded clone.

.	.	TRBV5-1	TRBJ2-1	CASSLVVSSYEQFF	TGCGCCAGCAGCTTGGTTGTTAGCTCGTATGAGCAGTTCTTC
.	.	TRBV7-2	TRBJ1-6	CASSSQSDSPLHF	TGTGCCAGCAGCTCGCAGAGCGATTCACCCCTCCACTTT
.	once	TRBV9	TRBJ2-3	CASSPIQEATDTQYF	TGTGCCAGCAGCCCCATCCAGGAGGCGACAGATACGCAGTATTTT
TRBD2	.	TRBV2	TRBJ2-1	CASSELAGRNEQFF	TGTGCCAGCAGTGAACTAGCGGGGAGGAATGAGCAGTTCTTC
TRBD1	.	TRBV6-1	TRBJ1-6	CASQTGEGSPLHF	TGTGCCAGCCAGACAGGGGAAGGGTCACCCCTCCACTTT
TRBD1	.	TRBV2	TRBJ2-1	CASIGGDRGGFF	TGTGCCAGCATTGGGGGCGACAGGGGTGGTTTCTTC
.	.	TRBV6-4	TRBJ2-2	CASSQEIDTGELFF	TGTGCCAGCAGTCAAGAGATCGACACCGGGGAGCTGTTTTTT
TRBD1	once	TRBV2	TRBJ2-2	CASSPGQGYTGELFF	TGTGCCAGCAGCCCAGGACAGGGGTACACCGGGGAGCTGTTTTTT
.	.	TRBV19	TRBJ2-7	CASSFGQKYEQYF	TGTGCCAGTAGTTTTGGCCAGAAATACGAGCAGTACTTC
TRBD2	.	TRBV9	TRBJ2-7	CASSVEPTSGSYEQYF	TGTGCCAGCAGCGTAGAACCGACTAGCGGGAGTTACGAGCAGTACTTC
.	once	TRBV28	TRBJ1-1	CASSPPGLMNTEAFF	TGTGCCAGCAGTCCCCCAGGGCTTATGAACACTGAAGCTTTCTTT
.	.	TRBV5-1	TRBJ1-6	CASSQDISYNSPLHF	TGCGCCAGCAGCCAAGACATCTCCTATAATTCACCCCTCCACTTT
.	.	TRBV21-1	TRBJ2-7	CASSKALAGGHEQYF	TGTGCCAGCAGCAAAGCGCTAGCGGGGGGACACGAGCAGTACTTC
TRBD1	.	TRBV5-1	TRBJ2-2	CASSFQDRGNTGELFF	TGCGCCAGCAGCTTCCAGGACAGGGGGAACACCGGGGAGCTGTTTTTT
TRBD1	.	TRBV7-3	TRBJ2-3	CASSRTGGTDTQYF	TGTGCCAGCAGCCGGACAGGGGGCACAGATACGCAGTATTTT
.	.	TRBV14	TRBJ1-1	CASSQDPLGGSRNTEAFF	TGTGCCAGCAGCCAAGACCCTTTAGGGGGTAGTAGGAACACTGAAGCTTTCTTT
TRBD1	.	TRBV27	TRBJ2-1	CASSRLGTGPNNEQFF	TGTGCCAGCAGTAGACTTGGGACAGGGCCAAACAATGAGCAGTTCTTC
.	few	TRBV18	TRBJ1-5	CASSSRDTDQPQHF	TGTGCCAGCTCATCCCGGGACACAGATCAGCCCCAGCATTTT
.	.	TRBV7-8	TRBJ1-2	CASSLGVGVAGNYGYTF	TGTGCCAGCAGCTTAGGGGTAGGGGTGGCCGGTAACTATGGCTACACCTTC
TRBD1	few	TRBV5-4	TRBJ2-6	CASSGQGPGANVLTF	TGTGCCAGCAGCGGACAGGGTCCCGGGGCCAACGTCCTGACTTTC
TRBD1	.	TRBV7-9	TRBJ2-3	CASSLAGTGGSDTQYF	TGTGCCAGCAGCTTAGCAGGGACAGGGGGTTCAGATACGCAGTATTTT
.	few	TRBV7-2	TRBJ1-3	CASSPGRGLFGNTIYF	TGTGCCAGCAGCCCCGGTCGGGGTCTCTTCGGAAACACCATATATTTT
TRBD2	.	TRBV6-1	TRBJ2-1	CASSGLAGGHNEQFF	TGTGCCAGCAGTGGCCTAGCGGGGGGGCACAATGAGCAGTTCTTC
TRBD1	.	TRBV2	TRBJ1-1	CASSRQGSTLNTEAFF	TGTGCCAGCTCGAGACAGGGGTCCACTTTGAACACTGAAGCTTTCTTT
TRBD1	.	TRBV11-2	TRBJ2-7	CASSLTTGGGEQYF	TGTGCCAGCAGCTTAACCACAGGGGGCGGCGAGCAGTACTTC
.	.	TRBV15	TRBJ1-5	CATTPDRSNQPQHF	TGTGCCACCACCCCGGACAGAAGCAATCAGCCCCAGCATTTT
TRBD2	.	TRBV5-1	TRBJ2-1	CASSDRLAGGWQFF	TGCGCCAGCAGTGATAGACTAGCGGGGGGGTGGCAGTTCTTC
.	once	TRBV10-1	TRBJ1-2	CASSPWRFGGYTF	TGCGCCAGCAGCCCCTGGCGCTTCGGGGGCTACACCTTC
.	.	TRBV5-1	TRBJ1-4	CASSLGQTNEKLFF	TGCGCCAGCAGCTTGGGTCAGACTAATGAAAAACTGTTTTTT
TRBD2	.	TRBV29-1	TRBJ2-3	CSVEGGTSSTDTQYF	TGCAGCGTTGAAGGCGGGACTAGCTCCACAGATACGCAGTATTTT
TRBD1	.	TRBV19	TRBJ1-2	CASSRQGAVGYTF	TGTGCCAGTAGTAGACAGGGGGCGGTCGGCTACACCTTC
TRBD2	.	TRBV4-1	TRBJ2-1	CASSQMSGGGYNEQFF	TGCGCCAGCAGCCAAATGAGCGGGGGGGGGTACAATGAGCAGTTCTTC
.	.	TRBV15	TRBJ1-5	CATSRTNSGPQHF	TGTGCCACCAGCAGAACAAACAGCGGCCCCCAGCATTTT
TRBD2	.	TRBV28	TRBJ2-3	CASSLSGGLTDTQYF	TGTGCCAGCAGTTTAAGCGGGGGCCTCACAGATACGCAGTATTTT
.	.	TRBV7-8	TRBJ1-2	CASSYPGTPPNYTF	TGTGCCAGCAGCTACCCTGGGACACCCCCTAACTACACCTTC
TRBD1	.	TRBV7-8	TRBJ1-6	CASSYFDRTGGLHF	TGTGCCAGCAGCTATTTCGATAGAACAGGGGGGCTCCACTTT
.	.	TRBV7-3	TRBJ2-5	CASSSTGGKETQYF	TGTGCCAGCAGCTCCACGGGCGGGAAAGAGACCCAGTACTTC
.	.	TRBV7-2	TRBJ1-6	CASSLTSYNSPLHF	TGTGCCAGCAGCTTAACAAGCTATAATTCACCCCTCCACTTT
.	.	TRBV30	TRBJ1-1	CAWSTAMNTEAFF	TGTGCCTGGAGTACAGCCATGAACACTGAAGCTTTCTTT
TRBD1	few	TRBV10-3	TRBJ1-3	CATRARTGGDGNTIYF	TGTGCCACCCGAGCCCGGACAGGGGGCGATGGAAACACCATATATTTT
.	.	TRBV19	TRBJ1-3	CASRTGPSGNTIYF	TGTGCCAGTAGAACAGGGCCCTCTGGAAACACCATATATTTT
.	.	TRBV7-9	TRBJ2-3	CASSLARGSTDTQYF	TGTGCCAGCAGCTTAGCCCGGGGATCTACAGATACGCAGTATTTT
.	.	TRBV4-3	TRBJ2-2	CASSQDRASLRELFF	TGCGCCAGCAGCCAAGATCGAGCTAGTCTAAGGGAGCTGTTTTTT